The clone carrying this T cell receptor (beta chain) appeared many times. These data belong to a study of tumor and adjacent non-tumor tissue in lung cancer. No cell sorting was done before RNA was extracted from the tissue. More than 3 cm separated this lung sample from the edge of the tumor. The CDR3 loop spans 15 amino acids. The germline V gene has CDR1 LGHNT and CDR2 FRNRAP. J was trimmed by 6 bases and V by 6 bases; bases with no gene match: 8. The library came from three nested PCR rounds adapted from ARM-PCR protocols. MiXCR was run by TCRdb on the multiplex PCR reads, yielding one entry per CDR3 protein. Altogether approximately 120,000 distinct CDR3 sequences are present, roughly two thirds being singletons, with the ten largest covering around a fifth.

This chain uses TRBV12-5 with TRBJ2-1; TRBD2 aligns across 10 bases. Sequenced input: distant non-tumor lung tissue. This receptor was identified in a man aged 55-75 years with non-small cell lung cancer. The CDR3 loop is CASGPRLAGVNEQFF. In DNA, the CDR3 is TGTGCTAGTGGCCCCCGGCTAGCGGGAGTCAATGAGCAGTTCTTC.